Each of the 21 T cell receptor beta chains below was sequenced from the same sample in a study of molecular identifiers for immune sequencing clone quantification. From the PCR reads, TCRdb called clonotypes with MiXCR, one entry per CDR3 protein. This sample has about 640,000 distinct CDR3 sequences, with 20% found just once. Sequenced: naive CD8+ T cells from blood, with Jurkat cell RNA spiked in. Subset denoted: FACS-sorted CD8+CD4-CCR7+CD45RA+ naive T cells. These receptors were collected from a human donor in good health. Some libraries in this study had Jurkat cell RNA spiked in.

The J gene is TRBJ2-5, the V gene TRBV15, with D perhaps assigned TRBD1 or TRBD2 (5 bases each). The CDR3 length is 15 residues. Germline V gene lookup returns CDR1 LNHNV and CDR2 YYDKDF (reference sequence). V lost 0 bases to trimming and J lost 5 bases, with 13 bases between them. CDR3 bases: TGTGCCACCAGCAGAGATTTGGCCCGGGGCGAGACCCAGTACTTC. It translates to CATSRDLARGETQYF.

A note on this clonotype: Just one base apart from a much larger clone, this may be a read error. The V gene is TRBV28, the J gene TRBJ2-4; 8 bases map to TRBD1. This CDR3 comprises 15 residues. Per germline, CDR1 MDHEN and CDR2 SYDVKM. The V segment lost 6 bases and the J segment 7 bases; nucleotides outside the gene matches: 11. The CDR3 region has the DNA TGTGCCAGCAGCGAGGACAGGGAAGCGGAGAACATTCAGTACTTC. Translated, it gives CASSEDREAENIQYF.

The table lists this clonotype with many counts. This rearrangement joins TRBV28 to TRBJ2-2, with D unresolved. Germline assignment: CDR1 MDHEN and CDR2 SYDVKM. CDR3 length: 14 amino acids. The V and J ends lost 6 bases and 4 bases respectively, with 12 bases between them. The CDR3 DNA reads as TGTGCCAGCAGCTTTTACCGGGTCACCGGGGAGCTGTTTTTT. This encodes CASSFYRVTGELFF.

This clonotype was seen repeatedly, ten times or more. The chain links TRBV29-1 to TRBJ2-2; D possibly corresponds to TRBD1 (5 bases). Germline V lookup: CDR1 SQVTM, CDR2 ANQGSEA. The germline V and J ends were trimmed by 6 bases and 4 bases, with 9 bases remaining between them. This CDR3 region has 12 residues. As DNA, the CDR3 is TGCAGCGTAGATACAGGCACCGGGGAGCTGTTTTTT. This translates into CSVDTGTGELFF.

The CDR3 DNA sequence: TGTGCCAGCAGCCTGGACAGGGTAATTCGTGGTGAGACCCAGTACTTC. Translated: CASSLDRVIRGETQYF. The chain uses TRBV3-1 and TRBJ2-5; 8 bases fit TRBD1. The CDR3 has 16 residues. Germline CDR1 reads LGHDT; CDR2 reads YNNKEL (reference sequence). V lost 4 bases, J lost 5 bases, and 12 bases stayed unmatched.

Details on this clonotype: Since a much larger clone is just one base distant, this may be a read error. Given the absence of the conserved phenylalanine or tryptophan at the CDR3 end, a read error is likely. This chain connects TRBV7-9 to TRBJ1-2, with 7 bases matching TRBD1. J gave up 4 bases and V 0 bases, and 8 bases lay outside the gene matches. The CDR3 runs 16 residues. Germline CDR1 SEHNR, CDR2 FQNEAQ (reference sequence). CDR3 residues: CASSLANGQVLYGYTL. CDR3 sequence (DNA): TGTGCCAGCAGCTTAGCAAATGGACAGGTGCTCTATGGCTACACCCTC.

On this clonotype itself: Because it lacks the conserved phenylalanine or tryptophan at the end, this CDR3 is likely a read error. This chain connects TRBV7-6 to TRBJ2-7, with 7 bases fitting TRBD2. Germline CDR1 reads SGHVS; CDR2 reads FNYEAQ. The CDR3 spans 15 residues. Trimming at V came to 2 bases and at J to 0 bases, leaving 4 bases not matched to a gene. Here the CDR3 DNA reads TGTGCCAGCAGCTTAAGTAGCGGGTTCTCCTACGAGCAGTACTTA. This encodes CASSLSSGFSYEQYL.

The chain recombines TRBV4-3 with TRBJ1-1; TRBD1 might be the D (6 bases). Deletions cut 0 bases from V and 4 bases from J, with 12 bases between. Germline V gene sequence: CDR1 LGHNA, CDR2 YSLEER. CDR3 length equals 15 residues. In DNA form, the CDR3 reads TGCGCCAGCAGCCAAGACTCGGCAGGGGCCACTGAAGCTTTCTTT. It codes for CASSQDSAGATEAFF.

This clonotype has a count of ten or more. The V gene is TRBV7-8, the J gene TRBJ1-2; D is uncertain. The CDR3 sequence is 16 residues long. The V end lost 7 bases, the J end lost 0 bases, and 18 bases lay between the germline ends. Germline-derived CDR1 and CDR2 are SGHVS and FQNEAQ. The CDR3 DNA sequence: TGTGCCAGCACCCCCGGTCCCGGCTCGGCTAACTATGGCTACACCTTC. It codes for CASTPGPGSANYGYTF.

Notes on this clonotype: A much more abundant neighbour one base away suggests this may be a read error. The V call is TRBV7-9, the J call TRBJ2-4, with TRBD1 matching over 10 bases. CDR3 size: 17 residues. Germline lookup yields CDR1 SEHNR and CDR2 FQNEAQ (reference sequence). V was clipped by 8 bases and J by 8 bases; unmatched bases: 18. DNA for the CDR3: TGTGCCAGCGGCGATCGACAGGGGGCACTGCTTGCGGACATTCAGTACTTC. Amino acids: CASGDRQGALLADIQYF.

This clonotype was seen many times. J is TRBJ1-5 and V is TRBV20-1, with D maybe TRBD1 (6 bases). With 4 bases removed from V and 0 bases from J, the gap between germline ends came to 7 bases. This CDR3 is 13 amino acids long. CDR1 and CDR2 (germline): DFQATT, SNEGSKA (reference sequence). CDR3 sequence reads: CSATDSSNQPQHF. The CDR3, as DNA: TGCAGTGCTACGGACAGTAGCAATCAGCCCCAGCATTTT.

The chain uses TRBV20-1 and TRBJ2-7; tentatively, D is TRBD2 (6 bases). The length of the CDR3 is 14 residues. The V gene lost 3 bases and the J gene lost 4 bases, with 16 bases spanning the gap. CDR1 and CDR2 (germline): DFQATT, SNEGSKA (reference sequence). This CDR3 reads CSARGTLPSYEQYF. Written as DNA, the CDR3 is TGCAGTGCTAGGGGGACTCTTCCATCATACGAGCAGTACTTC.

This clonotype appeared many times. The rearrangement links TRBV10-3 to TRBJ2-3; D possibly corresponds to TRBD2 (5 bases). This CDR3 is 13 amino acids long. The germline V and J ends were trimmed by 4 bases and 4 bases, with 9 bases remaining between them. The V gene's germline CDR1 is ENHRY and CDR2 SYGVKD. The CDR3 coding sequence is TGTGCCATCAGTGTTTCGGGATCAGATACGCAGTATTTT. Its translation: CAISVSGSDTQYF.

As regards this clonotype: One end of the junction fails to match germline, which may point to a read error. The genes are TRBV20-1 and TRBJ1-1; tentatively, D is TRBD1 (5 bases). The CDR3 is 12 amino acids. CDR1 DFQATT and CDR2 SNEGSKA come from the germline V gene (reference sequence). CDR3 DNA: TGCAGTGCTACCGGGACCCTCTCTGAAGTTTTCTTT. Translated: CSATGTLSEVFF.

This clonotype was detected a few times. Mismatch with germline at one junction end may stem from a read error. Here the CDR3 reads CASSLRTQGPSTGAFF. As DNA, the CDR3 is TGTGCCAGCAGTTTACGAACCCAGGGGCCCAGCACTGGAGCTTTCTTT. The J gene is TRBJ1-1, the V gene TRBV28; D is possibly TRBD1 (6 bases). Germline V CDR1 and CDR2: MDHEN, SYDVKM. This CDR3 region has 16 residues.

Ten or more counts support this clonotype. This chain uses TRBV5-6 with TRBJ2-5, with TRBD1 matching 7 bases. Germline CDR1 reads SGHDT; CDR2 reads YYEEEE. The CDR3 is 15 residues long. Trimming at V came to 4 bases and at J to 5 bases, leaving 11 bases not matched to a gene. The CDR3 nucleotides read TGTGCCAGCAGCCGGACCGGGACAGTGTCGGAGACCCAGTACTTC. Translating it yields CASSRTGTVSETQYF. The complete variable domain, with remaining parts taken from reference TRBV5-6 and TRBJ2-5, reads DAGVTQSPTHLIKTRGQQVTLRCSPKSGHDTVSWYQQALGQGPQFIFQYYEEEERQRGNFPDRFSGHQFPNYSSELNVNALLLGDSALYLCASSRTGTVSETQYFGPGTRLLVL.

This clonotype occurred a few times. The gene calls are TRBV20-1 and TRBJ1-2; 9 bases line up with TRBD1. The ends lost 6 bases at V and 2 bases at J; junction bases unmatched: 13. CDR1 and CDR2 from the germline V gene are DFQATT and SNEGSKA (reference sequence). CDR3 size: 16 residues. CDR3 nucleotides: TGCAGTGCCGCTACACCGAGAGACAGGGGGAACTATGGCTACACCTTC. This codes for CSAATPRDRGNYGYTF.

At least ten counts were recorded for this clonotype. The chain has TRBV30 and TRBJ2-5; 8 bases are a match to TRBD1. The CDR3 runs 15 residues. Losses at the gene ends were 0 bases for V and 1 base for J; bases not matched to a gene: 4. Germline V gives CDR1 GTSNPN, CDR2 SVGIG (reference sequence). Here the CDR3 DNA reads TGTGCCTGGAGTGTTGGGACAGGAGCCCAAGAGACCCAGTACTTC. Encoded protein: CAWSVGTGAQETQYF.

This clonotype has a count of ten or more. This sequence joins TRBV7-9 and TRBJ1-6, with 12 bases matching TRBD1. CDR3 length: 17 amino acids. With 1 base clipped from V and 8 bases from J, the junction kept 6 bases outside the gene matches. Germline-derived CDR1 and CDR2 are SEHNR and FQNEAQ (reference sequence). The CDR3, as DNA: TGTGCCAGCAGCTTAGAAGGGACAGGGGGCGGGGATTCACCCCTCCACTTT. The encoded protein is CASSLEGTGGGDSPLHF.

This clonotype occurred a few times. The chain recombines TRBV20-1 with TRBJ1-3; D is ambiguous. V was shortened by 5 bases and J by 2 bases, with 16 bases between the two germline ends. There are 15 residues in the CDR3. Germline V gene lookup returns CDR1 DFQATT and CDR2 SNEGSKA (reference sequence). The CDR3 coding sequence is TGCAGTGCTGCCGGGCTCCCGCTAGCTGGAAACACCATATATTTT. Translating it yields CSAAGLPLAGNTIYF.

V usage is TRBV19 and J usage is TRBJ1-6, with unresolved D. This CDR3 region has 13 residues. V shed 5 bases and J shed 13 bases, with 15 bases lying between them. Germline CDR1 is LNHDA and CDR2 is SQIVND (reference sequence). CDR3 DNA: TGTGCCAGTAGTCCCACGGGCCTAGGGCCCCTCCACTTT. It translates to CASSPTGLGPLHF.